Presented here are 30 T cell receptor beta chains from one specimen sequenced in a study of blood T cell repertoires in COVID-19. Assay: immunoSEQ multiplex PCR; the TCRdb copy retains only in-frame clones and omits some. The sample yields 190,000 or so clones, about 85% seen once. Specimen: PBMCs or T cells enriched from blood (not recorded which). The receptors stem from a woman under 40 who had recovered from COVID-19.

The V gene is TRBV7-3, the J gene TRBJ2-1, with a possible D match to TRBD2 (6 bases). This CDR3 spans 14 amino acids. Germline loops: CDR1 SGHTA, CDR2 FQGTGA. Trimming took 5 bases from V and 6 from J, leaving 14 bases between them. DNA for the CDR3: TGTGCCAGCAGCCCAAGTGGGACTTCCAATGAGCAGTTCTTC. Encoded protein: CASSPSGTSNEQFF.

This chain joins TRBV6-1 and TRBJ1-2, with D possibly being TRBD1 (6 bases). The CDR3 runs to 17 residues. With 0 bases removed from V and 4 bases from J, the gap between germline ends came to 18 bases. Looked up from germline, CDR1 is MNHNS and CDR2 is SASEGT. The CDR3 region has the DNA TGTGCCAGCAGTGAAGCGCTTCAGCCCGGACAGCGCTATGGCTACACCTTC. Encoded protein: CASSEALQPGQRYGYTF.

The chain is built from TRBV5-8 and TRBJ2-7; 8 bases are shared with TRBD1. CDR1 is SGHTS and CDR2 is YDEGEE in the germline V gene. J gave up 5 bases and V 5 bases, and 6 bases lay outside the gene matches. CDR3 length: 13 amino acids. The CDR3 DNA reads TGTGCCAGCAGGACAGGGGCGTCCCACGAGCAGTACTTC. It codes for CASRTGASHEQYF.

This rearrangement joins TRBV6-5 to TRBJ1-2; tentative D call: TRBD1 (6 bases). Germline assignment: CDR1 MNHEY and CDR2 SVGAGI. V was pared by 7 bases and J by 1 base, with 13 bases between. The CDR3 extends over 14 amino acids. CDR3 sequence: CASKIQGVNYGYTF. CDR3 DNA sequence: TGTGCCAGCAAAATACAGGGTGTTAACTATGGCTACACCTTC.

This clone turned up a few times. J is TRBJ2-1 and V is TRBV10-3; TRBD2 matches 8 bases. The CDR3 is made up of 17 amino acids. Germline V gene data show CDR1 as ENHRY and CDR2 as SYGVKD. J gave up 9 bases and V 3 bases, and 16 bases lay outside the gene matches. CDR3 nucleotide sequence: TGTGCCATCAGTGAAGGGGTTCGAGCGGGGGTAGGGAGTGAGCAGTTCTTC. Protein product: CAISEGVRAGVGSEQFF.

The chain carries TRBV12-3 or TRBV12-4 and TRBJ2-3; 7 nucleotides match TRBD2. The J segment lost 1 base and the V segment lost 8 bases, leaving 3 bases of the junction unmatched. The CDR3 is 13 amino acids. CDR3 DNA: TGTGCCAGCCGTGGGGGGGGCACAGATACGCAGTATTTT. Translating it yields CASRGGGTDTQYF.

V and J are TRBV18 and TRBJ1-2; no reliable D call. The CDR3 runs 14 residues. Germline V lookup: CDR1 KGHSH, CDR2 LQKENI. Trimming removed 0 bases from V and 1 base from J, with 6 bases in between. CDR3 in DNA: TGTGCCAGCTCACCACCGACATTTAACTATGGCTACACCTTC. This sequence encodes CASSPPTFNYGYTF.

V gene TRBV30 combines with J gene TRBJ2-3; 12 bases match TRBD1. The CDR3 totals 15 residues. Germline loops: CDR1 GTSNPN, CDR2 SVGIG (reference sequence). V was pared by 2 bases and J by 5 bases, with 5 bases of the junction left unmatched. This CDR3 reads CAWSRDRGLGDTQYF. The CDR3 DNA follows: TGTGCCTGGAGTAGGGACAGGGGGCTTGGAGATACGCAGTATTTT.

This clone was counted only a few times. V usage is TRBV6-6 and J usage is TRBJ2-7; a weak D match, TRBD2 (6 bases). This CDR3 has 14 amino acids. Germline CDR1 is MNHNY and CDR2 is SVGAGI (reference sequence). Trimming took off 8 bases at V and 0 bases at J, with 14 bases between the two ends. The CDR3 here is CASRVEGSSYEQYF. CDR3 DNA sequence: TGTGCCAGCCGCGTGGAGGGGAGCTCCTACGAGCAGTACTTC.

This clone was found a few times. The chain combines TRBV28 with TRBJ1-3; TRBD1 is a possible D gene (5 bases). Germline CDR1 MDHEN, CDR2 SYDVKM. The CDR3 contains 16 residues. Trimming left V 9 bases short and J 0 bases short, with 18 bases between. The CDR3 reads CASKEGGAVSGNTIYF. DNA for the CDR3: TGTGCCAGTAAAGAGGGAGGGGCCGTCTCTGGAAACACCATATATTTT.

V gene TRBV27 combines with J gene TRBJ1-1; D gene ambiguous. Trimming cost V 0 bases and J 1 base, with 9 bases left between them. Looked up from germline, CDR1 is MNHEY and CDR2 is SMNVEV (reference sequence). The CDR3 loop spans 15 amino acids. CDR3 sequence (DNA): TGTGCCAGCAGTTTATCGTTCATTCAGAACACTGAAGCTTTCTTT. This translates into CASSLSFIQNTEAFF.

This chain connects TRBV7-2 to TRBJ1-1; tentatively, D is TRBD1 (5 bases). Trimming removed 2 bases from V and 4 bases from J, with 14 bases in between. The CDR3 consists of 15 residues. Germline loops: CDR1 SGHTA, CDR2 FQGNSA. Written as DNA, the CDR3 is TGTGCCAGCAGCTTAATGTTAGGGGATGGCACTGAAGCTTTCTTT. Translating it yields CASSLMLGDGTEAFF.

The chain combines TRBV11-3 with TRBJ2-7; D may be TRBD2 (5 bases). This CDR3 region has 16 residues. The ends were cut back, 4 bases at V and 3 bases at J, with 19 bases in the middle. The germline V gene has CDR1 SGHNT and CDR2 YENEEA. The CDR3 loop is CASSSIPGMSGYEQYF. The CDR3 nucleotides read TGTGCCAGCAGCTCAATCCCGGGAATGTCAGGCTACGAGCAGTACTTC.

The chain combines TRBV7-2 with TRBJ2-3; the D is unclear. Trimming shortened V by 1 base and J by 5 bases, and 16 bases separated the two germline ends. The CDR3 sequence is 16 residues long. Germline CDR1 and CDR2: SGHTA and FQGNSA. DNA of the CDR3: TGTGCCAGCAGCTTAGTAGGTGGGCAGATTGTAGATACGCAGTATTTT. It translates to CASSLVGGQIVDTQYF.

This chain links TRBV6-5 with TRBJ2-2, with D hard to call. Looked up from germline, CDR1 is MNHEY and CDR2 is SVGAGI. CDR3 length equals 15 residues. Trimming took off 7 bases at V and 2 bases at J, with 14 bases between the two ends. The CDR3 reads CASTQRLDNTGELFF. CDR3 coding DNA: TGTGCCAGCACCCAGAGGCTAGATAACACCGGGGAGCTGTTTTTT.

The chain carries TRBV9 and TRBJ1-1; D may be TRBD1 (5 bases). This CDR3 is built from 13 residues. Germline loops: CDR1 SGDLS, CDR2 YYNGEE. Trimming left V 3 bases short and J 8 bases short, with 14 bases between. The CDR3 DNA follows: TGTGCCAGCAGCGGGCCCCAGGGTAGGGAAGCTTTCTTT. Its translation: CASSGPQGREAFF.

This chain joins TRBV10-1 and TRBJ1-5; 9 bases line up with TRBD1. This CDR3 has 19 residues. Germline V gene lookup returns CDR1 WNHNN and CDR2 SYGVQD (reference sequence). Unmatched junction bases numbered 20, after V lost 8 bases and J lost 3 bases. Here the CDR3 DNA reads TGCGCCAGCCCTGGACGGGACAGGGTGTCGACCGATATCAATCAGCCCCAGCATTTT. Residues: CASPGRDRVSTDINQPQHF.

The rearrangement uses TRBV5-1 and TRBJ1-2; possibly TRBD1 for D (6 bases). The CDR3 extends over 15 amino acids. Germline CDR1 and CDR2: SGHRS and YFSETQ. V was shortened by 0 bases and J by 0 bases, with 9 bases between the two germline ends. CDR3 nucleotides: TGCGCCAGCAGCTTGGGGACAGTCTCTAACTATGGCTACACCTTC. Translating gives CASSLGTVSNYGYTF. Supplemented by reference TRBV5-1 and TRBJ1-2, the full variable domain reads KAGVTQTPRYLIKTRGQQVTLSCSPISGHRSVSWYQQTPGQGLQFLFEYFSETQRNKGNFPGRFSGRQFSNSRSEMNVSTLELGDSALYLCASSLGTVSNYGYTFGSGTRLTVV.

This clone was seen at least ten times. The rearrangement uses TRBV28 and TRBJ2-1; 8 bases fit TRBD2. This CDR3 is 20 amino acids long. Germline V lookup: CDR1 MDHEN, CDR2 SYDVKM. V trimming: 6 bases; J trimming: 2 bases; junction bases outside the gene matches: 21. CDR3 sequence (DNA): TGTGCCAGCAGCGAGGTAATCGGTTATGGGCTAGCGGGCCCCTACAATGAGCAGTTCTTC. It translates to CASSEVIGYGLAGPYNEQFF.

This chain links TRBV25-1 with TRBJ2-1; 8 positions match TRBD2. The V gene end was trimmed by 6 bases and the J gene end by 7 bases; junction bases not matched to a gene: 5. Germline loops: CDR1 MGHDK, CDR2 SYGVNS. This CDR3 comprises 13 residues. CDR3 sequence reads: CASSERERNEQFF. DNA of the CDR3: TGTGCCAGCAGCGAGCGGGAGAGGAATGAGCAGTTCTTC.

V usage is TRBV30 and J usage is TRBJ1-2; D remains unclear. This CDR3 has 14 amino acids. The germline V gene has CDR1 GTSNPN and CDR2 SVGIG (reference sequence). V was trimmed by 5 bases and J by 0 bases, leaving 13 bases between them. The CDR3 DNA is TGTGCCTGGGGGCCGAAGTTAGCTAACTATGGCTACACCTTC. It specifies CAWGPKLANYGYTF.

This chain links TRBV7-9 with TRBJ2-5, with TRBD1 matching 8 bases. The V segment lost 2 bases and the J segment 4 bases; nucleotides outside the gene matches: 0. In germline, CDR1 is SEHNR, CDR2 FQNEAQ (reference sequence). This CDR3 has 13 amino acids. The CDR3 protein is CASSLQGAETQYF. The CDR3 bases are TGTGCCAGCAGCTTACAGGGGGCAGAGACCCAGTACTTC.

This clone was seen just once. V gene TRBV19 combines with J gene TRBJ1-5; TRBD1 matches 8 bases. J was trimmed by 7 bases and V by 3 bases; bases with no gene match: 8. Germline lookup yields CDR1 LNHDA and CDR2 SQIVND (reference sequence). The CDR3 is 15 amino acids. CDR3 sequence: CASSMGRGLQQPQHF. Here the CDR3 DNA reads TGTGCCAGTAGTATGGGCAGGGGGCTTCAACAGCCCCAGCATTTT.

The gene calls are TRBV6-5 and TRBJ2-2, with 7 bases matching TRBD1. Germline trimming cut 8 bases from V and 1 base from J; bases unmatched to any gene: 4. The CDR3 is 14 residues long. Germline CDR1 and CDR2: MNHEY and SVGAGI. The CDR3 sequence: CASWGTENTGELFF. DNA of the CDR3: TGTGCCAGCTGGGGGACAGAGAACACCGGGGAGCTGTTTTTT.

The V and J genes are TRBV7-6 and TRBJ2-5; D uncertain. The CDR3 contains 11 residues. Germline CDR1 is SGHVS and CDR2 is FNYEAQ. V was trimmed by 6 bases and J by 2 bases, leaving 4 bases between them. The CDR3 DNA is TGTGCCAGCAGGTCTCAAGAGACCCAGTACTTC. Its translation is CASRSQETQYF.

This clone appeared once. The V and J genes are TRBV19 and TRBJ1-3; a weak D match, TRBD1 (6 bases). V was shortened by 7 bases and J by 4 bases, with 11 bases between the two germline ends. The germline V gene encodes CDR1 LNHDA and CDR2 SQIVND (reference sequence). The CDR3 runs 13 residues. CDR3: CASMRQGGNTIYF. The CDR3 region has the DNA TGTGCCAGTATGCGGCAGGGGGGAAACACCATATATTTT.

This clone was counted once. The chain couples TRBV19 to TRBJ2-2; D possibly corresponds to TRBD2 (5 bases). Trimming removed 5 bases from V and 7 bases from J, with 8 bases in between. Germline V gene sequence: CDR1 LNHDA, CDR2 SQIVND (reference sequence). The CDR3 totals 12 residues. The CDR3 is CASSLRGGELFF. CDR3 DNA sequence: TGTGCCAGTAGTCTTCGGGGCGGGGAGCTGTTTTTT.

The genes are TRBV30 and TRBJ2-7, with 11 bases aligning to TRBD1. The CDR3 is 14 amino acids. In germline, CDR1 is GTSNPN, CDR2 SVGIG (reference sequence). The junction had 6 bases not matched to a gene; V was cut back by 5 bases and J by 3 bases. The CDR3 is CAWHPGQGDYEQYF. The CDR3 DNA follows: TGTGCCTGGCACCCGGGACAGGGGGACTACGAGCAGTACTTC.

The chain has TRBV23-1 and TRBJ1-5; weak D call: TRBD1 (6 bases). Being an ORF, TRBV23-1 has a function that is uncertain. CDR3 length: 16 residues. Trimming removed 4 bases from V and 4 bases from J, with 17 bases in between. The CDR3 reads CASSLKPGHGNQPQHF. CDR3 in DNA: TGCGCCAGCAGTCTAAAACCGGGACATGGAAATCAGCCCCAGCATTTT.

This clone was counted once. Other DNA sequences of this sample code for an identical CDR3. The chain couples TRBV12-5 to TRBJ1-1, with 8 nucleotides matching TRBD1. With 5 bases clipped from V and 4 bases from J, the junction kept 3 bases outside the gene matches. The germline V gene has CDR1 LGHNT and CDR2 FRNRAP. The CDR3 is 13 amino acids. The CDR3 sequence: CASGKDRGTEAFF. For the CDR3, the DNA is TGTGCTAGTGGTAAAGACAGGGGCACTGAAGCTTTCTTT.